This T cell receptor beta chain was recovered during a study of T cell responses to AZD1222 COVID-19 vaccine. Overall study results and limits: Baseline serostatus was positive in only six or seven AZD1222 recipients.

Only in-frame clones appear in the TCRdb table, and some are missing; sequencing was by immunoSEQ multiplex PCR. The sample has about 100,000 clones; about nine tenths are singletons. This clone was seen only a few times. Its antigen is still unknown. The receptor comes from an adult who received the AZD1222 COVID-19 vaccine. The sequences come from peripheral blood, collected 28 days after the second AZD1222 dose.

CDR3 DNA: TGTGCCAGCAGCTTAGGAGCGAGCTCCTACAATGAGCAGTTCTTC. Protein sequence: CASSLGASSYNEQFF. The chain combines TRBV5-8 with TRBJ2-1; D ambiguous. This CDR3 has 15 amino acids. Germline lookup yields CDR1 SGHTS and CDR2 YDEGEE. Trimming removed 2 bases at V and 0 bases at J, with 9 bases between.